The entry that follows covers one TCR beta chain sequence. Method: immunoSEQ multiplex PCR; TCRdb's copy keeps in-frame clones and lacks some. The sample lists under 95,000 clones, around nine tenths occurring once. This entry comes from a study of OX40 agonist ivuxolimab in advanced cancers. Trimming took off 2 bases at V and 12 bases at J, with 11 bases between the two ends. Germline assignment: CDR1 SGHAT and CDR2 FQNNGV. The CDR3 covers 12 residues. The sequence derives from an adult with an advanced solid tumor such as melanoma, head and neck, liver or kidney cancer. J is TRBJ2-1 and V is TRBV11-2, with a tentative D call TRBD2 (5 bases). The input for sequencing was CD4+ or CD8+ T cells sorted from blood, taken in a trial of the OX40 agonist ivuxolimab. CDR3 DNA sequence: TGTGCCAGCAGCTTATCGCGGGTTCGGCAGTTCTTC. Protein sequence: CASSLSRVRQFF.